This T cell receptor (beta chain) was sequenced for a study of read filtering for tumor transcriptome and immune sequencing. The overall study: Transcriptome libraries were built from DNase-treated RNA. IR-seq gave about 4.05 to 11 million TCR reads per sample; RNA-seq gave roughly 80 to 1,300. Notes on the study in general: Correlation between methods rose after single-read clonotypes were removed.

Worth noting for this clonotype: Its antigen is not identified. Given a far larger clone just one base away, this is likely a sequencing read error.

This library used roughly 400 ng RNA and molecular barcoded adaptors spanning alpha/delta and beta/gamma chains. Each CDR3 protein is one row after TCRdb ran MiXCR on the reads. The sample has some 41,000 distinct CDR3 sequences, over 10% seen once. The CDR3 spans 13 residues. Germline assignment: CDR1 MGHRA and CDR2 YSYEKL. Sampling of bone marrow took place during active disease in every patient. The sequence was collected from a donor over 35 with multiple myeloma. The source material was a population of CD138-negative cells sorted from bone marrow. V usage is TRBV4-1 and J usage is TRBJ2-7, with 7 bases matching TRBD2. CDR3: CTSSQAGTLEQYF. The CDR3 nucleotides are TGCACCAGCAGCCAAGCGGGGACCCTCGAGCAGTACTTC.